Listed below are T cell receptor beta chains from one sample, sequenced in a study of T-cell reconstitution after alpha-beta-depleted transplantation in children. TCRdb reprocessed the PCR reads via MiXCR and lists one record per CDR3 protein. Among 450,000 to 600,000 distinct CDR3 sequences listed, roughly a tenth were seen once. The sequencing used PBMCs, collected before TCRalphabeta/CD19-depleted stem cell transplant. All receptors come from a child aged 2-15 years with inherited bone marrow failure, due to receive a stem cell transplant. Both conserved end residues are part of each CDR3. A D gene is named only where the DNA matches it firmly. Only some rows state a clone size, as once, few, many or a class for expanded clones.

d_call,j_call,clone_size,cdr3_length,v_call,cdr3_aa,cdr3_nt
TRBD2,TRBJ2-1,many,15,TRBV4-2,CASSQAGRARNEQFF,TGTGCCAGCAGCCAAGCCGGGAGGGCTCGGAATGAGCAGTTCTTC
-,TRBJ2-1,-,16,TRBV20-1,CSARGGRGGTVYEQFF,TGCAGTGCTAGAGGGGGTCGAGGAGGGACGGTCTATGAGCAGTTCTTC
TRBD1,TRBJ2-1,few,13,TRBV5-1,CASSWDRASEQFF,TGCGCCAGCAGCTGGGACAGGGCCTCTGAGCAGTTCTTC
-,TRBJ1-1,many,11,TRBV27,CASSSSNEAFF,TGTGCCAGCAGTTCCTCAAATGAAGCTTTCTTT
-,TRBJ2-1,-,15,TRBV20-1,CSARDRDLHYNEQFF,TGCAGTGCTAGGGACCGGGACTTGCACTACAATGAGCAGTTCTTC
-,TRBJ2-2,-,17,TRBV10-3,CAISESRVAWDGGELFF,TGTGCCATCAGTGAGTCGAGAGTCGCTTGGGATGGCGGGGAGCTGTTTTTT
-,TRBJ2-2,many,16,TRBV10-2,CASSVLSVTNTGELFF,TGCGCCAGCAGTGTTTTGTCGGTTACTAACACCGGGGAGCTGTTTTTT
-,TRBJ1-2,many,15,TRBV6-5,CASSYEWGTNYGYTF,TGTGCCAGCAGTTACGAGTGGGGGACTAACTATGGCTACACCTTC
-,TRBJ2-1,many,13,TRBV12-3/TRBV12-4,CASSSSSVHEQFF,TGTGCCAGCAGTTCGTCTAGTGTCCATGAGCAGTTCTTC
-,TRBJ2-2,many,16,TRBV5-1,CASSPRLRSNTGELFF,TGCGCCAGCAGCCCGAGACTACGATCGAACACCGGGGAGCTGTTTTTT
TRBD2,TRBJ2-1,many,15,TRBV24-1,CATSVGSGIINEQFF,TGTGCCACCAGTGTCGGTAGCGGGATTATCAATGAGCAGTTCTTC
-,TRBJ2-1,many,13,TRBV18,CASSLGHNNEQFF,TGTGCCAGCTCCCTAGGACACAACAATGAGCAGTTCTTC
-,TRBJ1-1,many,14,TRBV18,CASSPRIENTEAFF,TGTGCCAGCTCACCACGGATAGAAAACACTGAAGCTTTCTTT
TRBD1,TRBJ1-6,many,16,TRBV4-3,CASSLEVGQSNSPLHF,TGCGCCAGCAGCTTAGAAGTGGGACAGTCTAATTCACCCCTCCACTTT
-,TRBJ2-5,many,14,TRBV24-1,CATSGSGVVETQYF,TGTGCCACCAGTGGTTCCGGGGTCGTGGAGACCCAGTACTTC
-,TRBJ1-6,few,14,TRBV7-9,CASSPRTENSPLHF,TGTGCCAGCAGCCCCCGGACAGAAAATTCACCCCTCCACTTT
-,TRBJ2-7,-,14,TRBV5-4,CASSDSPSSYEQYF,TGTGCCAGTAGCGACAGTCCTAGCTCCTACGAGCAGTACTTC
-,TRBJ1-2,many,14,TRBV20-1,CSAHSQGPNYGYTF,TGCAGTGCCCATTCTCAGGGACCCAACTATGGCTACACCTTC
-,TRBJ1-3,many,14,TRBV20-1,CSAFRGGSGNTIYF,TGCAGTGCTTTCAGGGGAGGATCTGGAAACACCATATATTTT
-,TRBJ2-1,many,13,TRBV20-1,CSASLTAYNEQFF,TGCAGTGCTAGCTTGACAGCTTACAATGAGCAGTTCTTC
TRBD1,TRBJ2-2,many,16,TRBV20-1,CSARDIRQGDTGELFF,TGCAGTGCTAGAGATATACGGCAGGGGGACACCGGGGAGCTGTTTTTT
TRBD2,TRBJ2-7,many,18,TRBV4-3,CASSQWTSGSAEPYEQYF,TGCGCCAGCAGCCAATGGACTAGCGGGAGTGCAGAACCCTACGAGCAGTACTTC
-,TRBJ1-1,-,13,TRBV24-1,CATSAEMNTEAFF,TGTGCCACCAGTGCGGAAATGAACACTGAAGCTTTCTTT
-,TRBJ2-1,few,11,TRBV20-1,CSAERVNEQFF,TGCAGTGCTGAGCGGGTCAATGAGCAGTTCTTC
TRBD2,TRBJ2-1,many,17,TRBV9,CASSGTLGLASPNEQFF,TGTGCCAGCAGCGGGACCTTGGGACTAGCGAGCCCCAATGAGCAGTTCTTC